The next 21 T cell receptor beta chains were all read from a single sample in a study of cytomegalovirus exposure and HLA in healthy donors (TCRdb year 2017). Library prep was done by the immunoSEQ multiplex PCR assay. The multiplex PCR relied on a mix of 60 forward primers for TCR Vbeta segments and 13 reverse primers for TCR Jbeta segments. This is the immuneACCESS table as TCRdb keeps it, with only in-frame sequences that have V and J called. A part of the clones is gone; compared with another copy, unresolved V genes explain less than half, and the rest is unexplained. Counted in this sample were tens of thousands of clones; 80% of them appeared once. The ten largest clones capture 20% to 30% of the sample. Input material: PBMCs. These TCRs come from a woman aged 45-59 years in good health and CMV-seropositive.

The chain carries TRBV6-5 and TRBJ2-1; D possibly corresponds to TRBD2 (6 bases). The CDR3 is 14 residues long. Germline CDR1 reads MNHEY; CDR2 reads SVGAGI. V lost 7 bases, J lost 2 bases, and 12 bases lay in between. CDR3 in DNA: TGTGCCAGCACCCCCGGGAGAACCTACAATGAGCAGTTCTTC. As protein: CASTPGRTYNEQFF.

The chain joins TRBV5-6 to TRBJ2-2; D gene unclear. This CDR3 has 14 amino acids. V was clipped by 0 bases and J by 3 bases, with 6 bases between them. Per the germline V gene, CDR1 is SGHDT and CDR2 is YYEEEE. The CDR3 protein is CASSLGLDTGELFF. The CDR3 bases are TGTGCCAGCAGCTTGGGGCTAGACACCGGGGAGCTGTTTTTT.

The chain uses TRBV6-1 and TRBJ1-2; D perhaps matches TRBD1 (5 bases). Trimming took off 0 bases at V and 7 bases at J, with 15 bases between the two ends. Germline V CDR1 and CDR2: MNHNS, SASEGT. This CDR3 is built from 15 residues. The CDR3 protein is CASSEARGQRGGYTF. The CDR3 DNA follows: TGTGCCAGCAGTGAAGCGCGGGGTCAAAGGGGTGGCTACACCTTC.

The rearrangement links TRBV6-5 to TRBJ1-2, with 8 bases fitting TRBD1. J lost 2 bases, V lost 6 bases, and 8 bases had no gene match. Germline CDR1 MNHEY, CDR2 SVGAGI. This CDR3 is built from 15 residues. The CDR3 DNA reads TGTGCCAGCAGCTTTAGGGGGACAGGCAACTATGGCTACACCTTC. Its translation is CASSFRGTGNYGYTF.

The V gene is TRBV12-5, the J gene TRBJ1-1; 8 nucleotides align to TRBD1. J lost 3 bases, V lost 6 bases, and 3 bases had no gene match. From germline, CDR1 is LGHNT and CDR2 FRNRAP. This CDR3 spans 13 amino acids. For the CDR3, the DNA is TGTGCTAGTGGCGACAGGGGAGACACTGAAGCTTTCTTT. This gives the protein CASGDRGDTEAFF.

The chain uses TRBV29-1 and TRBJ2-5; perhaps TRBD1 as D (6 bases). V was shortened by 5 bases and J by 5 bases, with 15 bases between the two germline ends. Germline values: CDR1 SQVTM, CDR2 ANQGSEA. The CDR3 is 13 amino acids. The CDR3 sequence: CSVRGYQGETQYF. Here the CDR3 DNA reads TGCAGCGTTCGGGGTTACCAGGGGGAGACCCAGTACTTC.

Here the CDR3 DNA reads TGTGCCAGCACGGTTGGGACAGGGGAAAATTCACCCCTCCACTTT. Protein sequence: CASTVGTGENSPLHF. The chain combines TRBV7-2 with TRBJ1-6; the match to TRBD1 covers 10 bases. The CDR3 covers 15 residues. V shed 7 bases and J 7 bases; nucleotides not matched to a gene: 7. The germline V gene has CDR1 SGHTA and CDR2 FQGNSA.

The V and J genes are TRBV15 and TRBJ2-4; 7 bases are shared with TRBD1. CDR3 length equals 19 residues. Germline-derived CDR1 and CDR2 are LNHNV and YYDKDF (reference sequence). Unmatched junction bases numbered 12, after V lost 1 base and J lost 0 bases. The CDR3 is CATSRGIGTAPLAKNIQYF. The CDR3 DNA reads as TGTGCCACCAGCAGAGGCATAGGGACAGCACCTTTAGCCAAAAACATTCAGTACTTC.

This clone was picked up a small number of times. The V and J genes are TRBV10-3 and TRBJ1-2, with 8 bases lining up with TRBD1. J was trimmed by 3 bases and V by 7 bases; bases with no gene match: 7. This CDR3 contains 14 residues. The germline V gene has CDR1 ENHRY and CDR2 SYGVKD. CDR3 DNA: TGTGCCATCACTCTGGACAGGGCCTACTATGGCTACACCTTC. Its translation: CAITLDRAYYGYTF.

Concerning this clone: A junction end diverges from the germline sequence, so it may reflect a read error. This sequence joins TRBV7-9 and TRBJ2-7; 11 bases line up with TRBD2. The V gene's germline CDR1 is SEHNR and CDR2 FQNEAQ (reference sequence). The CDR3 totals 15 residues. The CDR3 DNA reads as TGTTCCAGCAGCTCGAATAGCGGGGGGGCGGTCGAGCAGTACTTC. This gives the protein CSSSSNSGGAVEQYF.

This clone appeared a few times. The V gene is TRBV4-1, the J gene TRBJ1-5, with TRBD1 matching 9 bases. V shed 3 bases, J shed 6 bases, and the junction held 21 bases outside the gene matches. Germline CDR1 is MGHRA and CDR2 is YSYEKL. The CDR3 totals 20 residues. CDR3 region: CASSQDPSRIAGTGFQPQHF. The CDR3 DNA follows: TGCGCCAGCAGCCAGGACCCGAGCAGAATCGCCGGGACAGGGTTTCAGCCCCAGCATTTT.

The chain couples TRBV7-9 to TRBJ2-3; 12 bases fit TRBD2. The CDR3 runs to 16 residues. Germline V lookup: CDR1 SEHNR, CDR2 FQNEAQ (reference sequence). The J segment lost 2 bases and the V segment lost 5 bases, leaving 5 bases of the junction unmatched. CDR3 protein: CASSNGLAGSTDTQYF. For the CDR3, the DNA is TGTGCCAGCAGCAACGGACTAGCGGGATCCACAGATACGCAGTATTTT.

The count of this clone is one. The gene calls are TRBV5-1 and TRBJ1-1; no firm D call. Per germline, CDR1 SGHRS and CDR2 YFSETQ. The CDR3 is made up of 15 amino acids. V lost 0 bases, J lost 6 bases, and 15 bases lay in between. CDR3 in amino acids: CASSLGRVVIAEAFF. CDR3 bases: TGCGCCAGCAGCTTGGGACGGGTTGTGATCGCTGAAGCTTTCTTT.

The V and J genes are TRBV11-2 and TRBJ2-1, with TRBD1 identical over 10 bases. After removal of 4 bases from V and 10 bases from J, the junction contained 7 bases not matched to a gene. The CDR3 extends over 14 amino acids. The germline CDR1 and CDR2 sequences are SGHAT and FQNNGV. The CDR3 loop is CASSYLGTGDEQFF. The CDR3 DNA reads TGTGCCAGCAGCTACCTTGGGACAGGGGACGAGCAGTTCTTC.

The chain combines TRBV29-1 with TRBJ1-4, with D unclear. Germline CDR1 reads SQVTM; CDR2 reads ANQGSEA. This CDR3 region has 13 residues. V lost 7 bases to trimming and J lost 5 bases, with 14 bases between them. The CDR3 DNA follows: TGCAGCGCTGGCGGGCCTCGCAATGAAAAACTGTTTTTT. This translates into CSAGGPRNEKLFF.

This clone appeared a single time. This chain links TRBV11-2 with TRBJ2-5; D uncertain. The CDR3 is made up of 18 amino acids. CDR1 and CDR2 from the germline V gene are SGHAT and FQNNGV. V was cut by 0 bases and J by 4 bases, with 21 bases left in between. DNA for the CDR3: TGTGCCAGCAGCTTAGATTGGGTAGGAAAACACAGCTTAGAGACCCAGTACTTC. Its translation: CASSLDWVGKHSLETQYF.

This clone was recorded a few times. V usage is TRBV11-2 and J usage is TRBJ1-5; tentative D call: TRBD1 (5 bases). The CDR3 length is 15 residues. Germline CDR1 reads SGHAT; CDR2 reads FQNNGV. Trimming removed 5 bases from V and 4 bases from J, with 15 bases in between. This CDR3 is CASSQLAGGNQPQHF. CDR3 nucleotide sequence: TGTGCCAGCAGCCAACTGGCGGGGGGAAATCAGCCCCAGCATTTT.

The chain joins TRBV7-9 to TRBJ2-1, with TRBD2 as a possible D gene (6 bases). V lost 5 bases to trimming and J lost 6 bases, with 14 bases between them. Germline loops: CDR1 SEHNR, CDR2 FQNEAQ (reference sequence). The CDR3 is 14 amino acids. The CDR3 sequence: CASSPGGTRNEQFF. The CDR3 DNA sequence: TGTGCCAGCAGCCCAGGCGGGACCCGCAATGAGCAGTTCTTC.

The chain uses TRBV11-2 and TRBJ1-3; TRBD1 is a possible D gene (5 bases). The CDR3 has 12 residues. Germline CDR1 is SGHAT and CDR2 is FQNNGV. Trimming shortened V by 4 bases and J by 8 bases, and 9 bases separated the two germline ends. The CDR3 reads CASSSRGDTIYF. The CDR3 bases are TGTGCCAGCAGCTCGCGGGGGGACACCATATATTTT.

V is TRBV12-5 and J is TRBJ2-7; maybe TRBD1 (6 bases). V gave up 5 bases and J gave up 0 bases, with 11 bases separating them. This CDR3 spans 14 amino acids. CDR1 LGHNT and CDR2 FRNRAP come from the germline V gene. The CDR3, as DNA: TGTGCTAGTGGTCCGAGGGGGAACTCCTACGAGCAGTACTTC. Its protein product is CASGPRGNSYEQYF.

The rearrangement links TRBV29-1 to TRBJ2-5; 7 bases match TRBD1. Trimming cost V 6 bases and J 4 bases; bases outside gene matches: 5. CDR1 and CDR2 from the germline V gene are SQVTM and ANQGSEA. This CDR3 region has 12 residues. CDR3 residues: CSVRQGTETQYF. The CDR3 DNA follows: TGCAGCGTGCGACAGGGAACAGAGACCCAGTACTTC.